This T cell receptor beta chain was observed in a study of T cell responses to AZD1222 COVID-19 vaccine (dated by TCRdb to about 2021). The study in broad terms: A total of 233 trial participants underwent TCR sequencing, of whom some 210 received two doses of AZD1222 and some 25 received two doses of the MenACWY control vaccine. Trial participants were enrolled by age into subgroups of 18-55, 56-69 and 70-plus years, and 148, 28 and 57 TCR-sequenced participants, respectively, were included in these subgroups.

What the time point label conveys for this sample: about 28 days (+/-7) after the second vaccine dose. AZD1222 recipients with second doses at about 4 weeks or about 12 weeks were pooled, because spike-specific TCR depth and breadth did not differ between schedules. The vaccinee samples were drawn from two UK trials, COV001 and COV002, one of which was a single-blind randomized controlled phase 2/3 trial testing AZD1222 (ChAdOx1 nCoV-19) in healthy adults. For TCRbeta chain sequencing, PBMC samples from trial participants were taken at day 0 and at day 28 after the second dose. Study-wide conclusions, independent of this receptor: Vaccine-associated CD4 TCRs spanned the whole spike protein, with dominant responses in regions 160-218 and 743-854. Epitopes outside the regions mutated in the B.1.351 and B.1.1.7 variants were reportedly recognized by nearly half of the unique spike-specific TCRs. In the small 56-69-year group, the increase in depth fell short of significance, most likely because of low power. Because no day 14 peak-response samples were available, repertoires were characterized only after the peak T cell response. A significant rise in spike-specific TCR breadth and depth was observed after two AZD1222 doses relative to day 0 and relative to MenACWY recipients. Participants were mostly white British and included more females than males, and it was suggested by the authors that clonal diversity may have been underestimated. Only five to seven AZD1222 recipients were SARS-CoV-2 seropositive at baseline, limiting conclusions about previously exposed vaccinees.

About this clone itself: It has no known antigen specificity. Base qualities are not recorded, but no much larger clone differs from it by a single base.

The CDR3 regions of human TCRbeta chains were analyzed by immunosequencing. The paper's data handling went like this. TCRs in the repertoires were compared against a reference library of SARS-CoV-2-specific TCRs that had been generated with the MIRA antigen-specificity platform. Breadth was defined as the fraction of unique TCRs that were SARS-CoV-2-associated, and depth was defined as the fraction of total T cells that were SARS-CoV-2-associated. Each spike-specific TCR was assigned to its reactive spike region and to a CD4 or CD8 class using the MIRA data. Log10-transformed breadth and depth values were compared by one-way ANOVA with Sidak's multiple comparisons tests. TCRdb re-hosts the immuneACCESS table, in-frame sequences only. Its copies lack some clones; in the studies checked, an unresolved V gene accounts for under half of them, and the cause for the rest is not known. Clonal size and the V and J genes are those of that table, whereas D and trimming came from the DNA. A total of some 170,000 clones appear in this sample, 92% of them only once. The ten largest account for approximately 1.1% of the sample.

CDR3 length: 13 amino acids, cysteine to phenylalanine. The retained sequence is limited to the CDR3, 39 bases, with the frame set at the first base. Trimming removed 6 bases from V and 8 bases from J, leaving 16 bases between the germline ends. Sequences SNHLY (CDR1) and FYNNEI (CDR2) are obtained from the germline V gene. The rearranged chain carries TRBV2 and TRBJ1-2, with TRBD1 as a weak D call on 6 bases. The sequences come from peripheral blood, collected 28 days after the second AZD1222 dose. This receptor was obtained from an adult who received the AZD1222 COVID-19 vaccine. The sequenced DNA: TGTGCCAGCAGCCTCGACAGGACGAGCGGCTACACCTTC. It encodes CASSLDRTSGYTF. Outside the CDR3, residues come from the reference TRBV2 and TRBJ1-2 proteins, so the full variable domain is: EPEVTQTPSHQVTQMGQEVILRCVPISNHLYFYWYRQILGQKVEFLVSFYNNEISEKSEIFDDQFSVERPDGSNFTLKIRSTKLEDSAMYFCASSLDRTSGYTFGSGTRLTVV.